The rows below give T cell receptor beta chains drawn from one sample of a study of T cell changes during pregnancy in multiple sclerosis. Repertoires were generated with immunoSEQ multiplex PCR, while TCRdb's copy carries only in-frame clones and drops some. This sample has 70,000 to 95,000 clones; over 80% occur once, and the top ten carry around 4%. The sample was peripheral blood, taken in the first trimester of pregnancy. The receptors shown here come from a female donor with multiple sclerosis, enrolled in a pregnancy study. CDR3s include the opening cysteine and the closing phenylalanine or tryptophan. Fields, in order: J gene, clone size, D gene, V gene, CDR3 DNA, CDR3 protein. The D gene is left open where the match is weak. Clone sizes are given selectively: once, few, many, or a class where the clone is expanded.

TRBJ2-2	-	TRBD2	TRBV6-1	TGTGCCACCAGGGAGGGAGAACCAGGGGAGCTGTTTTTT	CATREGEPGELFF
TRBJ2-7	-	-	TRBV6-6	TGTGCCAGCAGTTCGTCTTGGGGGGACGACGAGCAGTACTTC	CASSSSWGDDEQYF
TRBJ2-1	-	-	TRBV9	TGTGCCAGCAGCGGAACAAGGGGGGGCAATGAGCAGTTCTTC	CASSGTRGGNEQFF
TRBJ2-1	once	TRBD2	TRBV9	TGTGCCAGCAGCGTCGGAATGCGGGGCGGGAGTGAGCAGTTCTTC	CASSVGMRGGSEQFF
TRBJ1-1	-	-	TRBV14	TGTGCCAGCAGCCAAGCTGTTGGCATGAACACTGAAGCTTTCTTT	CASSQAVGMNTEAFF
TRBJ2-1	-	-	TRBV27	TGTGCCAGCAGTTTATCCACAGGGCCCTACAATGAGCAGTTCTTC	CASSLSTGPYNEQFF
TRBJ1-1	-	TRBD1	TRBV7-9	TGTGCCAGCAGCTTAGTACAGGGGGATACTGAAGCTTTCTTT	CASSLVQGDTEAFF
TRBJ2-1	-	-	TRBV11-1	TGTGCCAGCAGCCGCCGCCGGGATTTGGGCAACAATGAGCAGTTCTTC	CASSRRRDLGNNEQFF
TRBJ2-7	few	TRBD1	TRBV6-5	TGTGCCAGCAGCTCGGGACAGTTCTACGAGCAGTACTTC	CASSSGQFYEQYF
TRBJ1-3	-	TRBD1	TRBV27	TGTGCCAGCAGCCCGACAGGGCAAGTAAACACCATATATTTT	CASSPTGQVNTIYF
TRBJ1-4	-	-	TRBV19	TGTGCCAGTAGTATTCAGGCAGCTAATGAAAAACTGTTTTTT	CASSIQAANEKLFF
TRBJ2-3	few	-	TRBV30	TGTGCCTGGAGTGCCAGCGGCTTGGGAGATACGCAGTATTTT	CAWSASGLGDTQYF
TRBJ1-2	-	TRBD1	TRBV7-9	TGTGCCAGCAGCCCAGGGGGAAAGGGCTACACCTTC	CASSPGGKGYTF
TRBJ2-1	-	-	TRBV2	TGTGCCAGCAGTGATTTGTCCGGGGAATCCTACAATGAGCAGTTCTTC	CASSDLSGESYNEQFF
TRBJ1-2	-	TRBD1	TRBV27	TGTGCCAGCAGTTTCACAGGGGCAGGAGGCTACACCTTC	CASSFTGAGGYTF
TRBJ2-2	-	-	TRBV16	TGTGCCAGCAGCCAATTAGTAGAGGGAACCGGGGAGCTGTTTTTT	CASSQLVEGTGELFF
TRBJ2-1	-	TRBD2	TRBV29-1	TGCAGCGTTGGTTTAGCGGGGGGCTCGTATGAGCAGTTCTTC	CSVGLAGGSYEQFF
TRBJ1-2	-	-	TRBV5-5	TGTGCCAGCAGTCCGGACAGCGCTAACTATGGCTACACCTTC	CASSPDSANYGYTF
TRBJ2-4	-	TRBD2	TRBV6-1	TGTGCCACCCGATCGGGACTAGCGGGGGAAAAGTACTTC	CATRSGLAGEKYF
TRBJ1-6	-	-	TRBV6-6	TGTGCCAGCAGTTACCCGAAACAGCCAAATTCACCCCTCCACTTT	CASSYPKQPNSPLHF
TRBJ2-3	-	-	TRBV9	TGTGCCAGCAGCGTCGGAGATACGCAGTATTTT	CASSVGDTQYF
TRBJ2-7	-	-	TRBV29-1	TGCAGCGTGGCCCCTCCCTACGAGCAGTACTTC	CSVAPPYEQYF
TRBJ2-7	-	TRBD1	TRBV5-1	TGCGCCAGCGCTGACACGGGGACAGGCTCCTACGAGCAGTACTTC	CASADTGTGSYEQYF
TRBJ2-1	-	TRBD2	TRBV27	TGTGCCAGCAGGGACTCGGGGGGAAGCTCCTACAATGAGCAGTTCTTC	CASRDSGGSSYNEQFF
TRBJ1-3	-	-	TRBV11-3	TGTGCCAGCAGCTTTTACACGTTGAGGGGAAACACCATATATTTT	CASSFYTLRGNTIYF
TRBJ1-1	-	-	TRBV7-8	TGTGCCAGCAGCTTATATGTCTCGGGACACGCGAACACTGAAGCTTTCTTT	CASSLYVSGHANTEAFF